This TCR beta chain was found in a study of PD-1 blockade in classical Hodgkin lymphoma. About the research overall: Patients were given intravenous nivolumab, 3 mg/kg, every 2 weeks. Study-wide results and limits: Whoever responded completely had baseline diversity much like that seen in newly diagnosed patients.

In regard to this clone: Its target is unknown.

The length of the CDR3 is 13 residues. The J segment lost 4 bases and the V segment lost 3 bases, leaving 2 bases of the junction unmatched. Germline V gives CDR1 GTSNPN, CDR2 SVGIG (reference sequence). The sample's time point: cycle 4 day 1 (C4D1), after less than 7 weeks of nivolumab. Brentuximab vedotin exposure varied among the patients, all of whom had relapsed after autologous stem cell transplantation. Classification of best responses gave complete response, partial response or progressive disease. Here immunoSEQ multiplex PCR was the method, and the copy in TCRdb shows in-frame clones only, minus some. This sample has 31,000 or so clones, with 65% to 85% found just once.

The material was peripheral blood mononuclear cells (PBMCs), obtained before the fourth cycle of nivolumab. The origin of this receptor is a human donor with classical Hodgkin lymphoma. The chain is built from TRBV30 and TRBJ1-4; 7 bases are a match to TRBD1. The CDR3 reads CAWRAGGNEKLFF. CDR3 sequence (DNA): TGTGCCTGGAGGGCAGGGGGTAATGAAAAACTGTTTTTT.